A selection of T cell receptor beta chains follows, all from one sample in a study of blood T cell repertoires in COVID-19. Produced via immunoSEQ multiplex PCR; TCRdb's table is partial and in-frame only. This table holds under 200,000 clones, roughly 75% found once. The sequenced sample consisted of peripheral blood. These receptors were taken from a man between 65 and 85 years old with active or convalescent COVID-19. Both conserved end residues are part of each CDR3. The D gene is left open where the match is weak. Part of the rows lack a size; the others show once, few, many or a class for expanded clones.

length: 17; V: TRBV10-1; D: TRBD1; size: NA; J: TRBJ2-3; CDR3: CASSPDRASRGTDTQYF; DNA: TGCGCCAGCAGTCCTGACAGGGCGTCGCGGGGCACAGATACGCAGTATTTT
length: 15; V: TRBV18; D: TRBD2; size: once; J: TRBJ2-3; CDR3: CASSPGLATADTQYF; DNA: TGTGCCAGCTCACCGGGACTAGCGACGGCAGATACGCAGTATTTT
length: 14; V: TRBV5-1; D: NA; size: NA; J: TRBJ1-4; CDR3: CASSLGPGNEKLFF; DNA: TGCGCCAGCAGCTTGGGACCAGGAAATGAAAAACTGTTTTTT
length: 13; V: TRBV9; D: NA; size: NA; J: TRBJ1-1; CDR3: CASSDDRNTEAFF; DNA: TGTGCCAGCAGCGACGACAGGAACACTGAAGCTTTCTTT
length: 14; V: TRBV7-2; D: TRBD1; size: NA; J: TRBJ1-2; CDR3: CASSSGDRTYGYTF; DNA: TGTGCCAGCAGCTCCGGGGACAGGACCTATGGCTACACCTTC
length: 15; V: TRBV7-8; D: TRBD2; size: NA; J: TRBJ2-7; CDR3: CASSWTDTSGYEQYF; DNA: TGTGCCAGCAGCTGGACCGATACTAGCGGGTACGAGCAGTACTTC
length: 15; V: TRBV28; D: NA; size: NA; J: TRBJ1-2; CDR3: CASSLSGVANYGYTF; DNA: TGTGCCAGCAGTTTATCCGGAGTAGCTAACTATGGCTACACCTTC
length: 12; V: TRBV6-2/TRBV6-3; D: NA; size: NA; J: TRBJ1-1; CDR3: CASSRGHTEAFF; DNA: TGTGCCAGCAGCAGGGGCCACACTGAAGCTTTCTTT
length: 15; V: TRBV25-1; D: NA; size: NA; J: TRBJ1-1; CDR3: CASSSSRGGGTEAFF; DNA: TGTGCCAGCAGTTCTTCCAGGGGCGGGGGCACTGAAGCTTTCTTT
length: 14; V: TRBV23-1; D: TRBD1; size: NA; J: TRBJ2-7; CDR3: CATRDRLVKYEQYF; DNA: TGCGCCACCCGGGACAGATTAGTCAAATACGAGCAGTACTTC
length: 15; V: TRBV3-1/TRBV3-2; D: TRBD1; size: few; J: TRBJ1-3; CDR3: CASSKQGEAGNTIYF; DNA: TGTGCCAGCAGCAAACAGGGGGAGGCTGGAAACACCATATATTTT
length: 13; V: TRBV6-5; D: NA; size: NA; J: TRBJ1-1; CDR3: CASSTGRNTEAFF; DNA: TGTGCCAGCAGTACAGGGAGGAACACTGAAGCTTTCTTT
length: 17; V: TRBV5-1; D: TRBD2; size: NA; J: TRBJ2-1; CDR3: CASSLSGTSGRGVEQFF; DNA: TGCGCCAGCAGCTTGTCCGGGACTAGCGGGAGGGGGGTTGAGCAGTTCTTC
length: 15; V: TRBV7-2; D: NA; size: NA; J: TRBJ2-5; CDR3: CASSFEAGLKETQYF; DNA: TGTGCCAGCAGCTTTGAGGCGGGGCTCAAAGAGACCCAGTACTTC
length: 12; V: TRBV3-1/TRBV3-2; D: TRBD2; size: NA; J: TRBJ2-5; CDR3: CASARGGETQYF; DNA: TGTGCCAGCGCTCGCGGGGGGGAGACCCAGTACTTC
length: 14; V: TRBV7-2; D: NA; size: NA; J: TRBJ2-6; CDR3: CASSSEPGANVLTF; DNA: TGTGCCAGCAGCTCCGAGCCTGGGGCCAACGTCCTGACTTTC
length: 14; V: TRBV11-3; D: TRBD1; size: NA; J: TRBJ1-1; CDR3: CASSPGQGKREAFF; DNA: TGTGCCAGCAGTCCGGGACAGGGTAAACGCGAAGCTTTCTTT
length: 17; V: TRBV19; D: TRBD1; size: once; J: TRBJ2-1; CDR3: CASSIGTGQGGSNEQFF; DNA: TGTGCCAGTAGTATCGGTACGGGACAGGGGGGGTCCAATGAGCAGTTCTTC
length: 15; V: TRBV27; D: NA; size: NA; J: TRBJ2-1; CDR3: CASSSTSISYNEQFF; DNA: TGTGCCAGCAGTAGTACCAGTATATCCTACAATGAGCAGTTCTTC
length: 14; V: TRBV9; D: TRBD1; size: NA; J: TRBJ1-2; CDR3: CASSVVGTDYGYTF; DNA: TGTGCCAGCAGCGTAGTTGGGACAGACTATGGCTACACCTTC
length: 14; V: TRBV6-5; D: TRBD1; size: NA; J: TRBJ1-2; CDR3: CASRWRQGAQGYTF; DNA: TGTGCCAGCAGGTGGAGACAGGGGGCGCAAGGCTACACCTTC
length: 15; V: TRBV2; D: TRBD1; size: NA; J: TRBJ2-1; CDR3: CASSDVTGGRNEQFF; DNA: TGTGCCAGCAGTGATGTGACAGGGGGCAGGAATGAGCAGTTCTTC
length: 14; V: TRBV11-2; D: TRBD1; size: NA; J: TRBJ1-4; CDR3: CASSHGQGSEKLFF; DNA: TGTGCCAGCAGCCACGGACAGGGGAGCGAAAAACTGTTTTTT
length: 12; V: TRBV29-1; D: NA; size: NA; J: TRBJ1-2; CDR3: CSVVFSGYGYTF; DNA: TGCAGCGTTGTGTTTTCAGGATATGGCTACACCTTC
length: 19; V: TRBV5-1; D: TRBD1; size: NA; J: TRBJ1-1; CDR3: CASSLEGQRYITMNTEAFF; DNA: TGCGCCAGCAGCTTGGAGGGACAGAGGTATATAACCATGAACACTGAAGCTTTCTTT
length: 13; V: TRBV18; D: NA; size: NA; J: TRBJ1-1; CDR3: CASFGTMNTEAFF; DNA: TGTGCCAGCTTCGGGACTATGAACACTGAAGCTTTCTTT
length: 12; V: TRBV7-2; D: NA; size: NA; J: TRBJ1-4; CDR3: CASSRSGEKLFF; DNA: TGTGCCAGCAGCCGCTCGGGGGAAAAACTGTTTTTT
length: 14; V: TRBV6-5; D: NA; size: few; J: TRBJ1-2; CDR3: CASSYSSPAWGYTF; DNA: TGTGCCAGCAGTTACTCGAGCCCCGCTTGGGGCTACACCTTC
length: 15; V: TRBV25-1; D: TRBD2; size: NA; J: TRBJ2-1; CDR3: CASSGGLAGLNEQFF; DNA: TGTGCCAGCAGTGGGGGACTAGCGGGTCTTAATGAGCAGTTCTTC
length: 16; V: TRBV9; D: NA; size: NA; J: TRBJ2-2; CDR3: CASSVDLGEFAGELFF; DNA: TGTGCCAGCAGCGTAGATCTAGGAGAGTTCGCCGGGGAGCTGTTTTTT
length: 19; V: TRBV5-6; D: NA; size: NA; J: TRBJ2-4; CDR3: CASSLESRQCPIAKNIQYF; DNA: TGTGCCAGCAGCTTGGAATCCCGACAGTGCCCTATAGCCAAAAACATTCAGTACTTC
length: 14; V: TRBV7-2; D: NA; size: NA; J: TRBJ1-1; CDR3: CASSRAGFNTEAFF; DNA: TGTGCCAGCAGCCGCGCGGGGTTTAACACTGAAGCTTTCTTT
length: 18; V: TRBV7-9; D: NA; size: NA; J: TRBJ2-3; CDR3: CASSSGWLSEGLTDTQYF; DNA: TGTGCCAGCAGTTCAGGATGGCTCTCGGAGGGGCTCACAGATACGCAGTATTTT
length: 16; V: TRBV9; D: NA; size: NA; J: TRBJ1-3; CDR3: CASSVERGPSGNTIYF; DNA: TGTGCCAGCAGCGTAGAGCGGGGTCCCTCTGGAAACACCATATATTTT
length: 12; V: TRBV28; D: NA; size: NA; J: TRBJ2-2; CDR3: CASSLWGRELFF; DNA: TGTGCCAGCAGTTTATGGGGGAGAGAGCTGTTTTTT
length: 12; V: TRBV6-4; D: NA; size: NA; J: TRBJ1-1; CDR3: CARQVSDTEAFF; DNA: TGTGCCAGACAGGTAAGTGACACTGAAGCTTTCTTT
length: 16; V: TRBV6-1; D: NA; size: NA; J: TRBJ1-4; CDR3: CASSELNQGVGEKLFF; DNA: TGTGCCAGCAGTGAGCTTAATCAGGGTGTAGGGGAAAAACTGTTTTTT
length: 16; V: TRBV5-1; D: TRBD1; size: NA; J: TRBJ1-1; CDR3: CASSLGRDRGIIEAFF; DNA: TGCGCCAGCAGCCTCGGCCGGGACAGGGGGATTATTGAAGCTTTCTTT
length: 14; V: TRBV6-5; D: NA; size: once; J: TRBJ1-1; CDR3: CASTPNGGNTEAFF; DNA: TGTGCCAGCACCCCAAACGGGGGGAACACTGAAGCTTTCTTT
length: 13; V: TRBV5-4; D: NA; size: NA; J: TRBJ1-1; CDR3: CASTLDRNTEAFF; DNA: TGTGCCAGCACCCTGGACAGGAACACTGAAGCTTTCTTT
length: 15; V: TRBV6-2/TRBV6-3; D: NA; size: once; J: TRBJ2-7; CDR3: CASSYSWGTGYEQYF; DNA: TGTGCCAGCAGTTACTCGTGGGGCACGGGCTACGAGCAGTACTTC
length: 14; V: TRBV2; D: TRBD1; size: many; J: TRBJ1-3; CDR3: CASSEARTGGPIYF; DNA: TGTGCCAGCAGTGAAGCGAGGACAGGTGGCCCCATATATTTT
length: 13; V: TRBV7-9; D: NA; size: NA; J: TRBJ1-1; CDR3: CASSTTENTEAFF; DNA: TGTGCCAGCAGCACCACAGAGAACACTGAAGCTTTCTTT
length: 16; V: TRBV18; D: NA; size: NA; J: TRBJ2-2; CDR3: CASSPDLNRNTGELFF; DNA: TGTGCCAGCTCACCTGACCTAAACAGGAACACCGGGGAGCTGTTTTTT
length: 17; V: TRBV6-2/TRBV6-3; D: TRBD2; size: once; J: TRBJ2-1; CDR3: CASSLNPGTSGDNEQFF; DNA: TGTGCCAGCAGTCTGAATCCCGGGACTAGCGGGGACAATGAGCAGTTCTTC
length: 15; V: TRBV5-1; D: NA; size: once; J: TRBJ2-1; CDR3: CASSLGEDTNNEQFF; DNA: TGCGCCAGCAGCTTGGGCGAGGACACTAACAATGAGCAGTTCTTC
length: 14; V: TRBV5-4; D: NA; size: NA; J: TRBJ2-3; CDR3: CASSYLVSTDTQYF; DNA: TGTGCCAGCAGCTATCTAGTAAGCACAGATACGCAGTATTTT
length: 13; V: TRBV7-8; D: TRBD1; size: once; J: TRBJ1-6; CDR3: CASSSQGDSPLHF; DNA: TGTGCCAGCAGCTCGCAGGGGGACTCACCCCTCCACTTT
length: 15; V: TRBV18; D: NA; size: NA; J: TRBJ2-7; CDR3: CASSPPAGARDEQYF; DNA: TGTGCCAGCTCACCACCGGCAGGGGCTAGGGACGAGCAGTACTTC
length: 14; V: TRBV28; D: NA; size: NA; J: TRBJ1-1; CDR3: CASKSAVGDTEAFF; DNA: TGTGCCAGCAAGTCCGCAGTAGGGGACACTGAAGCTTTCTTT
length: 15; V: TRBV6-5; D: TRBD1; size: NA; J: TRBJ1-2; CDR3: CASSHWDRRDYGYTF; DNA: TGTGCCAGCAGTCACTGGGACAGAAGGGACTATGGCTACACCTTC
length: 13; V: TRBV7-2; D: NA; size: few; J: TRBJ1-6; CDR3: CASSRRQQSPLHF; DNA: TGTGCCAGCAGCCGACGACAGCAATCACCCCTCCACTTT
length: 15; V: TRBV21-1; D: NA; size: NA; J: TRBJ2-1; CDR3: CASSAIMDRVDEQFF; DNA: TGTGCCAGCAGCGCTATAATGGACAGGGTGGATGAGCAGTTCTTC
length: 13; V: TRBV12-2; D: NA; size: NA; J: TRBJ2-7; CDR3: CASRLGTPREQYF; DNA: TGTGCAAGTCGCTTAGGGACTCCCCGCGAGCAGTACTTC
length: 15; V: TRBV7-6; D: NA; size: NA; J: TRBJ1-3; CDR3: CASSPQALSGNTIYF; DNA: TGTGCCAGCAGCCCTCAGGCTTTGTCTGGAAACACCATATATTTT
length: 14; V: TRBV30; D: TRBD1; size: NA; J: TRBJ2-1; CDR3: CAWGDRGLYNEQFF; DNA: TGTGCCTGGGGGGACAGGGGGTTGTACAATGAGCAGTTCTTC